The 27 T cell receptor beta chains below come from one sample, sequenced in a study of beta chain features in type 1 diabetes. What these receptors recognize is not known. Study-level findings and limits: In every one of the four CD4+ subsets, TCRB CDR3s were moderately but significantly shorter in Type 1 diabetes patients.

Investigators reverse transcribed all isolated RNA, so they sequenced expressed TCRB transcripts. The assay was immunoSEQ multiplex PCR, and TCRdb's table has in-frame clones only and misses some. Of some 370,000 clones in the sample, over 8.5% were seen once. Material: central memory CD4+ T cells from blood. The source is a man aged 25 to 40 with type 1 diabetes.

This chain connects TRBV5-6 to TRBJ2-7; D possibly corresponds to TRBD2 (5 bases). The germline V gene encodes CDR1 SGHDT and CDR2 YYEEEE. Trimming removed 3 bases at V and 2 bases at J, with 18 bases between. The CDR3 totals 16 residues. CDR3 DNA sequence: TGTGCCAGCAGCTCACCCTCGGGGATAGGCGCCTACGAGCAGTACTTC. It yields the protein CASSSPSGIGAYEQYF.

V gene TRBV6-5 combines with J gene TRBJ2-7, with 11 bases lining up with TRBD2. Germline CDR1 MNHEY, CDR2 SVGAGI. The CDR3 runs to 15 residues. The V gene end was trimmed by 5 bases and the J gene end by 2 bases; junction bases not matched to a gene: 5. Here the CDR3 DNA reads TGTGCCAGCAGTCCGACTAGCGGGGCCACCTACGAGCAGTACTTC. It encodes CASSPTSGATYEQYF.

This clone was seen only a few times. The chain recombines TRBV6-4 with TRBJ1-2; D uncertain. The CDR3 is 15 amino acids. Germline loops: CDR1 MRHNA, CDR2 SNTAGT. Trimming stripped 3 bases from V and 1 base from J, with 12 bases between. Here the CDR3 reads CASSEGPGVNYGYTF. CDR3 DNA sequence: TGTGCCAGCAGTGAAGGTCCAGGAGTTAACTATGGCTACACCTTC.

The rearrangement joins TRBV5-1 to TRBJ2-1; 7 bases are shared with TRBD2. Germline V gene sequence: CDR1 SGHRS, CDR2 YFSETQ. The CDR3 contains 14 residues. V shed 2 bases and J 3 bases; nucleotides not matched to a gene: 2. The CDR3 DNA is TGCGCCAGCAGCTTCCTAGCGGACTACAATGAGCAGTTCTTC. Translating it yields CASSFLADYNEQFF.

The CDR3 sequence is CASSLLTRRYEQYF. As DNA, the CDR3 is TGTGCCAGCAGCCTCCTGACAAGAAGGTACGAGCAGTACTTC. The chain combines TRBV6-5 with TRBJ2-7; no definite D call. CDR1 MNHEY and CDR2 SVGAGI come from the germline V gene. Trimming removed 6 bases at V and 4 bases at J, with 16 bases between. The CDR3 has 14 residues.

There are many counts of this clone. The chain combines TRBV28 with TRBJ2-4, with TRBD2 matching 8 bases. The CDR3 has 20 amino acids. V lost 6 bases and J lost 1; bases outside the gene matches: 20. Per germline, CDR1 MDHEN and CDR2 SYDVKM. The CDR3 DNA is TGTGCCAGCAGCCGCCCTACTGGTAACGGCGGGAGGATGGCCAAAAACATTCAGTACTTC. As protein: CASSRPTGNGGRMAKNIQYF.

This chain's CDR3 is CASSTLVLSGDEQFF. The CDR3 DNA is TGTGCCAGTAGTACCCTAGTATTGAGTGGGGATGAGCAGTTCTTC. The rearrangement joins TRBV19 to TRBJ2-1, with D unclear. V lost 4 bases and J 8 bases, leaving 18 bases between the germline ends. CDR1 is LNHDA, CDR2 SQIVND, per germline (reference sequence). There are 15 residues in the CDR3.

This clone showed up just a few times. The chain carries TRBV21-1 and TRBJ2-3; the D call of TRBD2 is as the table states it, not checked on the DNA. TRBV21-1 is an annotated pseudogene. CDR3 size: 15 residues. CDR3 sequence (DNA): TGTGCCAGCAGCAAATTATCTAGGAGCACAGATACGCAGTATTTT. Protein product: CASSKLSRSTDTQYF.

The chain links TRBV18 to TRBJ2-5, with D maybe TRBD1 (5 bases). This CDR3 region has 14 residues. Looked up from germline, CDR1 is KGHSH and CDR2 is LQKENI. The V and J ends lost 3 bases and 4 bases respectively, with 12 bases between them. The CDR3 is CASSPGQGGETQYF. The CDR3 DNA reads as TGTGCCAGCTCACCGGGGCAGGGTGGAGAGACCCAGTACTTC. The full variable domain, rest sourced from reference TRBV18 and TRBJ2-5, is NAGVMQNPRHLVRRRGQEARLRCSPMKGHSHVYWYRQLPEEGLKFMVYLQKENIIDESGMPKERFSAEFPKEGPSILRIQQVVRGDSAAYFCASSPGQGGETQYFGPGTRLLVL.

This clone was recorded a few times. The genes are TRBV5-1 and TRBJ2-2; D perhaps matches TRBD1 (5 bases). CDR3 length equals 15 residues. Germline V gene sequence: CDR1 SGHRS, CDR2 YFSETQ. Trimming stripped 2 bases from V and 4 bases from J, with 12 bases between. CDR3 sequence reads: CASSFLRVGTGELFF. CDR3 coding DNA: TGCGCCAGCAGCTTCCTCAGGGTTGGCACCGGGGAGCTGTTTTTT.

V usage is TRBV6-5 and J usage is TRBJ2-3; possible D gene TRBD2, 5 bases. Deletions cut 6 bases from V and 0 bases from J, with 7 bases between. CDR3 size: 13 residues. The germline gives CDR1 MNHEY, CDR2 SVGAGI. This CDR3 reads CASRRVSTDTQYF. For the CDR3, the DNA is TGTGCCAGCAGGCGGGTTAGCACAGATACGCAGTATTTT.

The chain recombines TRBV27 with TRBJ2-7; the match to TRBD2 covers 8 bases. CDR3 length equals 14 residues. V was pared by 4 bases and J by 5 bases, with 7 bases of the junction left unmatched. The germline CDR1 and CDR2 sequences are MNHEY and SMNVEV (reference sequence). CDR3 sequence reads: CASSYKRESDEQYF. DNA of the CDR3: TGTGCCAGCAGTTATAAGCGGGAGAGCGACGAGCAGTACTTC.

The rearrangement uses TRBV11-2 and TRBJ2-7; D is perhaps TRBD2 (6 bases). The CDR3 contains 15 residues. Germline V CDR1 and CDR2: SGHAT, FQNNGV. Deletions cut 2 bases from V and 2 bases from J, with 13 bases between. CDR3 bases: TGTGCCAGCAGCTTATCGGGGGTAGGACCCTACGAGCAGTACTTC. Translation: CASSLSGVGPYEQYF.

This clone was observed a handful of times. This chain uses TRBV6-4 with TRBJ2-1, with D possibly being TRBD2 (5 bases). The V end was cut by 2 bases, the J end by 8 bases, with 16 bases between. CDR1 and CDR2 (germline): MRHNA, SNTAGT. The length of the CDR3 is 15 residues. CDR3 bases: TGTGCCAGCAGTGACACCCTTGGAACTAGGGATGAGCAGTTCTTC. Encoded protein: CASSDTLGTRDEQFF.

This clone occurred many times. The chain uses TRBV10-3 and TRBJ1-1; D may be TRBD1 (6 bases). The CDR3 runs to 14 residues. Trimming shortened V by 6 bases and J by 3 bases, and 14 bases separated the two germline ends. CDR1 and CDR2 from the germline V gene are ENHRY and SYGVKD. CDR3 sequence (DNA): TGTGCCATCAGAGGACAGATTCGGGACACTGAAGCTTTCTTT. Protein sequence: CAIRGQIRDTEAFF.

The V call is TRBV6-5, the J call TRBJ2-1, with D uncertain. V lost 9 bases to trimming and J lost 0 bases, with 15 bases between them. Germline V lookup: CDR1 MNHEY, CDR2 SVGAGI. This CDR3 has 15 residues. The CDR3 bases are TGTGCCAGTCACCTGGGAAGGAGCTCCTACAATGAGCAGTTCTTC. This codes for CASHLGRSSYNEQFF.

The V and J genes are TRBV7-3 and TRBJ2-2; D may be TRBD1 (6 bases). Deletions cut 5 bases from V and 7 bases from J, with 11 bases between. The germline gives CDR1 SGHTA, CDR2 FQGTGA. The CDR3 sequence is 13 residues long. CDR3 region: CASSPQGHGELFF. The CDR3, as DNA: TGTGCCAGCAGCCCACAGGGCCACGGGGAGCTGTTTTTT.

This clone turned up a few times. The V gene is TRBV11-2, the J gene TRBJ2-5; 7 bases fit TRBD1. Germline assignment: CDR1 SGHAT and CDR2 FQNNGV. The CDR3 is 14 residues long. Unmatched junction bases numbered 6, after V lost 5 bases and J lost 3 bases. The CDR3 DNA sequence: TGTGCCAGCAGCCGAAGAGGGGGCGAAGAGACCCAGTACTTC. It encodes CASSRRGGEETQYF.

The chain combines TRBV4-3 with TRBJ2-5, with D hard to call. This CDR3 has 13 residues. Germline CDR1 is LGHNA and CDR2 is YSLEER. Trimming stripped 3 bases from V and 5 bases from J, with 10 bases between. Here the CDR3 reads CASSQEPVETQYF. DNA of the CDR3: TGCGCCAGCAGCCAGGAGCCGGTGGAGACCCAGTACTTC.

In its sample, this clone was seen a few times. It may be a read error: a sequence one base away is much more abundant. This chain links TRBV5-1 with TRBJ2-3; TRBD2 is a possible D gene (6 bases). Germline CDR1 SGHRS, CDR2 YFSETQ. Trimming shortened V by 0 bases and J by 5 bases, and 13 bases separated the two germline ends. CDR3 length equals 15 residues. The CDR3 spells CASSLESGVGDTQYF. The DNA of the CDR3 is TGCGCCAGCAGCTTGGAGTCGGGAGTAGGAGATACGCAGTATTTT.

The chain joins TRBV7-2 to TRBJ1-5; no clear D. The CDR3 has 13 residues. V was clipped by 5 bases and J by 6 bases, with 11 bases between them. Germline CDR1 reads SGHTA; CDR2 reads FQGNSA. The CDR3 region has the DNA TGTGCCAGCAGCATCACCCTAGGTCAGCCCCAGCATTTT. This sequence encodes CASSITLGQPQHF.

The chain carries TRBV5-1 and TRBJ2-3; 12 bases are shared with TRBD2. This CDR3 spans 18 amino acids. The ends lost 4 bases at V and 3 bases at J; junction bases unmatched: 12. Germline values: CDR1 SGHRS, CDR2 YFSETQ. The DNA for the CDR3 is TGCGCCAGCAGCCGGGAAGGCCGACTAGCGGGAGAAACAGATACGCAGTATTTT. As protein: CASSREGRLAGETDTQYF. Combining the CDR3 with reference TRBV5-1 and TRBJ2-3 gives the whole variable domain KAGVTQTPRYLIKTRGQQVTLSCSPISGHRSVSWYQQTPGQGLQFLFEYFSETQRNKGNFPGRFSGRQFSNSRSEMNVSTLELGDSALYLCASSREGRLAGETDTQYFGPGTRLTVL.

This clone was seen many times. This sequence joins TRBV7-9 and TRBJ1-1, with a weak D call TRBD1 (6 bases). This CDR3 region has 14 residues. V shed 3 bases and J shed 5 bases, with 13 bases lying between them. Germline CDR1 reads SEHNR; CDR2 reads FQNEAQ (reference sequence). The CDR3 DNA sequence: TGTGCCAGCAGCTTGTGGGGGCTCGGGACTGAAGCTTTCTTT. Its translation is CASSLWGLGTEAFF.

The rearrangement joins TRBV28 to TRBJ2-1, with 7 bases that match TRBD2. V shed 2 bases and J 12 bases; nucleotides not matched to a gene: 7. The CDR3 extends over 13 amino acids. Germline CDR1 is MDHEN and CDR2 is SYDVKM. The CDR3 protein is CASSLTGRGRQFF. The DNA of the CDR3 is TGTGCCAGCAGTTTAACGGGGCGGGGGAGGCAGTTCTTC.

This clone was picked up many times. The junction departs from the called germline gene at one end, perhaps through a read error. This chain connects TRBV28 to TRBJ2-7; TRBD1 matches 10 bases. The germline CDR1 and CDR2 sequences are MDHEN and SYDVKM. The CDR3 is 14 residues long. The CDR3 region is CASSPISGTGEDDF. The DNA for the CDR3 is TGTGCCAGCAGTCCAATCTCCGGGACAGGGGAGGATGACTTC.

This chain connects TRBV10-3 to TRBJ1-1, with TRBD1 matching 12 bases. The V gene end was trimmed by 7 bases and the J gene end by 6 bases; junction bases not matched to a gene: 9. The CDR3 has 15 residues. CDR1 ENHRY and CDR2 SYGVKD come from the germline V gene. The CDR3 is CAITQGQGAGSEAFF. CDR3 nucleotides: TGTGCCATCACTCAGGGACAGGGGGCGGGATCTGAAGCTTTCTTT.

This rearrangement joins TRBV9 to TRBJ1-2, with D perhaps TRBD1 (6 bases). The germline V gene encodes CDR1 SGDLS and CDR2 YYNGEE. This CDR3 has 13 residues. The V gene lost 4 bases and the J gene lost 8 bases, with 15 bases spanning the gap. For the CDR3, the DNA is TGTGCCAGCAGCCCCCAGGTTGACAGGGGCTACACCTTC. Translation gives CASSPQVDRGYTF. The entire variable domain, with the rest obtained from reference TRBV9 and TRBJ1-2, is as follows: DSGVTQTPKHLITATGQRVTLRCSPRSGDLSVYWYQQSLDQGLQFLIQYYNGEERAKGNILERFSAQQFPDLHSELNLSSLELGDSALYFCASSPQVDRGYTFGSGTRLTVV.